This T cell receptor beta chain was observed in a study of blood T cell repertoires in COVID-19. On the study more broadly: Samples came from the United States, Italy and Spain, spanning acute and convalescent COVID-19.

Per the authors' pipeline: Amplifying reference gene primers gave estimates of nucleated cell counts. The data were produced by immunoSEQ multiplex PCR, yet TCRdb's version contains in-frame clones alone and is incomplete. That table supplies the V and J calls and clone size; D and trimming were determined from the DNA. The table includes more than 250,000 clones, 92% detected once. The germline V gene has CDR1 KGHDR and CDR2 SFDVKD. V shed 4 bases and J 5 bases; nucleotides not matched to a gene: 6. CDR3 length equals 15 residues. Enrollees, roughly 18 to 90 years old, lived in 24 US areas. The source material was PBMCs or T cells enriched from blood (not recorded which). The receptor was derived from a woman in her 30s who had recovered from COVID-19. The V gene is TRBV24-1, the J gene TRBJ2-5; 10 bases fit TRBD2. This chain's CDR3 is CATSESGRAWETQYF. In DNA, the CDR3 is TGTGCCACCAGTGAGAGCGGGAGGGCCTGGGAGACCCAGTACTTC.